This T cell receptor beta chain was documented in a study of OX40 agonist ivuxolimab in advanced cancers. Assay used: immunoSEQ multiplex PCR; TCRdb lists only in-frame clones, some missing. Here the sample spans around 21,000 clones, about 86% being singletons. The CDR3 covers 12 residues. The V end was cut by 4 bases, the J end by 5 bases, with 6 bases between. Germline CDR1 and CDR2: MDHEN and SYDVKM. This sequence originates from an adult with an advanced solid tumor such as melanoma, head and neck, liver or kidney cancer. The chain uses TRBV28 and TRBJ1-5; D gene unclear. The specimen was CD4+ or CD8+ T cells sorted from blood, collected in a trial of the OX40 agonist ivuxolimab. CDR3 nucleotide sequence: TGTGCCAGCAGTTCCGGTTATCAGCCCCAGCATTTT. It translates to CASSSGYQPQHF.